This record looks at one T cell receptor beta chain sequence and its context. Its antigen is currently not known. No clone much larger than this one lies a single base away; base qualities are absent. What this sample's time point label stands for: peripheral blood 6 weeks after treatment start. A total of roughly 30 patients with locally advanced or metastatic urothelial carcinoma, treated at Memorial Sloan Kettering on a trial protocol, made up the cohort. Peripheral blood mononuclear cells were collected pretreatment and during treatment, with between 1 and 8 total time points per patient. The Qiagen DNeasy Blood extraction kit was used to purify genomic DNA from total PBMCs and tumor samples. Collected pretreatment and during treatment, PBMCs were isolated and stored as previously described. Synthetic TCR analog templates were spiked into each PCR so that absolute template abundance could be estimated from read counts. TCRbeta CDR3 regions were amplified from genomic DNA with bias-controlled V and J gene primers using the immunoSEQ assay. Sequencing of rearranged TCRbeta segments was done at approximately 20X coverage. The authors' pipeline ran thus. Clustering was used to correct sequencing errors, and CDR3s were annotated against IMGT to assign V, D and J genes. Downstream analyses used only productive TCRbeta rearrangements and left out out-of-frame or stop-codon sequences. To compute clonality, Shannon entropy was normalized by the log of the number of unique productive sequences and then subtracted from one. Clones differing between time points or between blood and tumor were identified using Fisher's exact test with Benjamini-Hochberg correction, with an adjusted p below 0.01 applied as the threshold. As stored in TCRdb, this immuneACCESS dataset retains in-frame rearrangements with V and J assigned. A fraction of the clones does not appear; measured against another copy, unresolved V genes explain less than half of the discrepancy, and the remainder lacks a known reason. That table furnishes V, J and clone size, whereas the DNA furnished D and trimming. The sample table contains roughly 120,000 clones; only one count was recorded for 85% to 95% of them. Together, the top ten hold approximately 3.8% of the sample.

The data originate from a study of PD-L1 blockade in urothelial cancer (dated by TCRdb to 2015 to 2018). A note on the overall study: Therapy was started at some point between 2014 and 2016 for all patients, and atezolizumab 1,200 mg was administered intravenously every 3 weeks. In the same patients, whole exome sequencing and RNA sequencing of pretreatment tumors were performed in addition to TCR sequencing. An exploratory multi-omic analysis was conducted of the somatic, immune and clinical correlates of response to PD-L1 blockade with atezolizumab in urothelial cancer. Pretreatment blood TCR-seq was available for about 28 patients, at least one posttreatment blood collection was obtained for 25 or so patients, and tumor TCR-seq was available for 25 or so patients. Pretreatment tumor samples, along with matched peripheral blood collected serially before and after atezolizumab treatment, underwent TCR sequencing. Blood samples were analyzed 3 weeks after the start of treatment (second dose) and 6 weeks after the start of treatment. Durable clinical benefit was defined as progression-free survival longer than 6 months, and TCR features were also tested against progression-free and overall survival. About 90% of the roughly 29 patients were males with bladder-origin urothelial cancer, and 18 of 29 reported a prior smoking history. An ECOG performance status of 0 or 1 was recorded for the patients, and 0 to 3 prior chemotherapy regimens had been received by the patients. Durable clinical benefit was achieved by nine patients but not by the remaining 20. Blood samples yielded a median of roughly 150,000 T cells and around 80,000 unique TCRs, with median clonality 0.080. General study outcomes and caveats: A pretreatment peripheral blood TCR clonality below the median was linked to improved progression-free and overall survival. Small sample size (n of about 30) and many exploratory analyses mean the results are intended to be hypothesis-generating. At 3 weeks after the start of treatment, tumor-associated TCR clones in peripheral blood had expanded more in patients with durable benefit (n of about 22, p = 0.022).

Via the germline V gene, CDR1 is MGHRA and CDR2 YSYEKL. The V and J ends are trimmed by 1 base and 5 bases, leaving 12 bases between them. From the cysteine up to the phenylalanine, the CDR3 has a length of 14 residues. The only DNA kept is the CDR3, 42 bases in frame from the first base. The receptor chain draws on TRBV4-1 and TRBJ2-7; TRBD1 is a weak D gene call, 6 bases matching. This TCR was recovered from a man aged 60 to 75 with urothelial cancer. This material consisted of PBMCs, taken around atezolizumab (anti-PD-L1) treatment. The CDR3 corresponds to CASSQVMGADEQYF. The DNA is TGCGCCAGCAGCCAAGTAATGGGGGCGGACGAGCAGTACTTC.